Each of the 30 T cell receptor beta chains below was sequenced from the same sample in a study of T cell responses to AZD1222 COVID-19 vaccine. Produced via immunoSEQ multiplex PCR; TCRdb's table is partial and in-frame only. The sample yields roughly 140,000 clones, roughly 88% seen once. This specimen was peripheral blood, taken on day 0 of AZD1222 vaccination. The receptors were gathered from an adult in good health.

The rearrangement joins TRBV5-1 to TRBJ1-2, with D possibly TRBD1 on 5 matching bases. V was clipped by 1 base and J by 8 bases, with 21 bases between them. This CDR3 spans 16 amino acids. Germline V gene lookup returns CDR1 SGHRS and CDR2 YFSETQ. CDR3: CASSLLGTPAEKGYTF. CDR3 nucleotide sequence: TGCGCCAGCAGCTTGTTGGGGACCCCTGCGGAGAAGGGCTACACCTTC.

The chain carries TRBV5-1 and TRBJ2-7; D perhaps matches TRBD1 (6 bases). This CDR3 is built from 13 residues. CDR1 SGHRS and CDR2 YFSETQ come from the germline V gene. V lost 0 bases and J 5 bases, leaving 9 bases between the germline ends. CDR3 residues: CASSLDTGNEQYF. The CDR3 nucleotides read TGCGCCAGCAGCTTGGATACAGGGAACGAGCAGTACTTC. The full variable domain, rest sourced from reference TRBV5-1 and TRBJ2-7, is KAGVTQTPRYLIKTRGQQVTLSCSPISGHRSVSWYQQTPGQGLQFLFEYFSETQRNKGNFPGRFSGRQFSNSRSEMNVSTLELGDSALYLCASSLDTGNEQYFGPGTRLTVT.

This clone was counted a few times. The chain joins TRBV5-5 to TRBJ2-3; no clear D. Trimming left V 0 bases short and J 1 base short, with 3 bases between. In germline, CDR1 is SGHKS, CDR2 YYEKEE (reference sequence). The CDR3 is 13 amino acids. In nucleotides, the CDR3 is TGTGCCAGCAGCTTGGGGGGCACAGATACGCAGTATTTT. This encodes CASSLGGTDTQYF.

V and J are TRBV6-5 and TRBJ2-7; 7 bases agree with TRBD2. Per germline, CDR1 MNHEY and CDR2 SVGAGI. CDR3 length: 12 amino acids. J was trimmed by 2 bases and V by 6 bases; bases with no gene match: 1. CDR3 loop: CASRSGTYEQYF. CDR3 bases: TGTGCCAGCAGGAGCGGGACCTACGAGCAGTACTTC.

The chain carries TRBV7-8 and TRBJ1-1; 9 nucleotides align to TRBD1. The germline CDR1 and CDR2 sequences are SGHVS and FQNEAQ. CDR3 size: 16 residues. Unmatched junction bases numbered 11, after V lost 5 bases and J lost 4 bases. CDR3 sequence reads: CASSLRDREWSTEAFF. CDR3 bases: TGTGCCAGCAGCCTCCGGGACAGGGAGTGGAGCACTGAAGCTTTCTTT.

The rearrangement joins TRBV9 to TRBJ2-3, with a possible D match to TRBD2 (5 bases). This CDR3 spans 15 amino acids. Trimming took 0 bases from V and 5 from J, leaving 13 bases between them. Germline lookup yields CDR1 SGDLS and CDR2 YYNGEE. DNA of the CDR3: TGTGCCAGCAGCGTAGCGTCTAGCTACAGAGATACGCAGTATTTT. Translating gives CASSVASSYRDTQYF.

The genes are TRBV6-2 or TRBV6-3 and TRBJ2-3; D is unclear. Germline values: CDR1 MNHEY, CDR2 SVGEGT. This CDR3 has 14 amino acids. Trimming pared 5 bases from V and 2 bases from J, leaving 11 bases between. CDR3 DNA sequence: TGTGCCAGCAGTGGCCGGGCCTACACAGATACGCAGTATTTT. Translation: CASSGRAYTDTQYF.

The chain is built from TRBV6-4 and TRBJ1-6; D is unresolved. CDR3 length: 13 residues. V lost 2 bases and J lost 7, with 6 bases in between. Germline CDR1 is MRHNA and CDR2 is SNTAGT. The CDR3 loop reads CASSDRENSPLHF. The CDR3 bases are TGTGCCAGCAGTGACAGGGAGAATTCACCCCTCCACTTT.

The chain has TRBV6-5 and TRBJ2-2; TRBD1 matches 10 bases. Germline CDR1 reads MNHEY; CDR2 reads SVGAGI. The CDR3 totals 15 residues. V dropped 4 bases and J dropped 6; count of bases not matched to a gene: 5. In DNA, the CDR3 is TGTGCCAGCAGTTCCCGACAGGGGGCCGCCGGGGAGCTGTTTTTT. This translates into CASSSRQGAAGELFF.

CDR3 DNA: TGTGCCAGCAGTTTCGCTCGGGCGGAGACCCAGTACTTC. Translated: CASSFARAETQYF. The chain combines TRBV6-5 with TRBJ2-5; D is unresolved. This CDR3 is 13 amino acids long. V was cut by 4 bases and J by 5 bases, with 11 bases left in between. The germline V gene encodes CDR1 MNHEY and CDR2 SVGAGI.

The gene calls are TRBV15 and TRBJ1-2, with TRBD1 matching 8 bases. The CDR3 runs 16 residues. With 0 bases clipped from V and 4 bases from J, the junction kept 7 bases outside the gene matches. Germline values: CDR1 LNHNV, CDR2 YYDKDF (reference sequence). The CDR3 region is CATSREAGGGIYGYTF. The CDR3 nucleotides read TGTGCCACCAGCAGAGAGGCAGGGGGCGGTATCTATGGCTACACCTTC.

The chain links TRBV28 to TRBJ2-7; 8 bases agree with TRBD1. Germline V gives CDR1 MDHEN, CDR2 SYDVKM. V trimming: 8 bases; J trimming: 4 bases; junction bases outside the gene matches: 10. This CDR3 has 14 residues. CDR3 sequence: CASRVQGAMYEQYF. For the CDR3, the DNA is TGTGCCAGCCGGGTCCAGGGGGCCATGTACGAGCAGTACTTC.

The chain links TRBV5-8 to TRBJ2-1, with D perhaps matching TRBD2 (5 bases). The CDR3 sequence is 13 residues long. V was clipped by 0 bases and J by 9 bases, with 10 bases between them. Germline CDR1 reads SGHTS; CDR2 reads YDEGEE. The CDR3: CASSLVPRGEQFF. The CDR3 region has the DNA TGTGCCAGCAGCTTGGTTCCTCGGGGTGAGCAGTTCTTC. Full variable domain (outside the CDR3, taken from reference TRBV5-8 and TRBJ2-1): EAGVTQSPTHLIKTRGQQATLRCSPISGHTSVYWYQQALGLGLQFLLWYDEGEERNRGNFPPRFSGRQFPNYSSELNVNALELEDSALYLCASSLVPRGEQFFGPGTRLTVL.

The V call is TRBV14, the J call TRBJ2-1, with 7 nucleotides matching TRBD2. There are 17 residues in the CDR3. In germline, CDR1 is SGHDN, CDR2 FVKESK. Trimming cost V 4 bases and J 1 base; bases outside gene matches: 10. CDR3 in DNA: TGTGCCAGCAGCCTCCTGTCCGGGAGGCGGTCCTACAATGAGCAGTTCTTC. This gives the protein CASSLLSGRRSYNEQFF.

The table lists this clone with a few counts. The chain recombines TRBV18 with TRBJ1-6; D uncertain. Trimming removed 6 bases at V and 7 bases at J, with 7 bases between. The V gene's germline CDR1 is KGHSH and CDR2 LQKENI. This CDR3 contains 12 residues. CDR3 sequence: CASSATNSPLHF. CDR3 DNA sequence: TGTGCCAGCTCCGCGACCAATTCACCCCTCCACTTT.

The chain couples TRBV20-1 to TRBJ1-1, with unresolved D. Germline V gene sequence: CDR1 DFQATT, CDR2 SNEGSKA (reference sequence). With 7 bases removed from V and 5 bases from J, the gap between germline ends came to 11 bases. This CDR3 is built from 11 residues. The CDR3 bases are TGCAGTGGGGCCTCAAGGACTGAAGCTTTCTTT. As protein: CSGASRTEAFF.

The chain employs TRBV5-1 and TRBJ1-1; D possibly corresponds to TRBD1 (5 bases). The CDR3 is 14 amino acids. Trimming removed 2 bases from V and 6 bases from J, with 14 bases in between. The V gene's germline CDR1 is SGHRS and CDR2 YFSETQ. CDR3 in DNA: TGCGCCAGCAGCTTTCCGGGGACGGGGGCTGAAGCTTTCTTT. Translating it yields CASSFPGTGAEAFF.

The V call is TRBV4-2, the J call TRBJ2-7; D is tentatively TRBD1 or TRBD2 (7 bases each). V was trimmed by 3 bases and J by 0 bases, leaving 21 bases between them. The CDR3 runs 18 residues. Germline lookup yields CDR1 LGHNA and CDR2 YNFKEQ. The DNA of the CDR3 is TGTGCCAGCAGCCATACAGGGGTGAGGGAGGGATCCTCCTACGAGCAGTACTTC. Protein sequence: CASSHTGVREGSSYEQYF.

The chain carries TRBV27 and TRBJ2-1, with TRBD1 matching over 12 bases. J was trimmed by 8 bases and V by 6 bases; bases with no gene match: 5. The CDR3 loop spans 14 amino acids. The germline gives CDR1 MNHEY, CDR2 SMNVEV (reference sequence). CDR3 bases: TGTGCCAGCAGAGCGGGACAGGGGGCCTATGAGCAGTTCTTC. Protein: CASRAGQGAYEQFF.

The J gene is TRBJ1-1, the V gene TRBV19; D is undetermined. The CDR3 has 13 amino acids. Germline CDR1 reads LNHDA; CDR2 reads SQIVND (reference sequence). Trimming removed 4 bases from V and 8 bases from J, with 14 bases in between. CDR3 sequence reads: CASSTKAGSEAFF. The CDR3, as DNA: TGTGCCAGTAGTACGAAGGCCGGCAGCGAAGCTTTCTTT.

The rearrangement uses TRBV7-9 and TRBJ1-4, with D unresolved. Germline CDR1 reads SEHNR; CDR2 reads FQNEAQ (reference sequence). The V end was cut by 5 bases, the J end by 4 bases, with 8 bases between. This CDR3 comprises 13 residues. The CDR3 region is CASSMRSNEKLFF. DNA for the CDR3: TGTGCCAGCAGCATGAGGAGTAATGAAAAACTGTTTTTT.

The chain employs TRBV19 and TRBJ1-5; a possible D gene is TRBD1 (6 bases). There are 14 residues in the CDR3. V was trimmed by 4 bases and J by 3 bases, leaving 10 bases between them. Germline V gives CDR1 LNHDA, CDR2 SQIVND (reference sequence). The CDR3 nucleotides are TGTGCCAGTAGTAACAGGGATTTCAATCAGCCCCAGCATTTT. Translating gives CASSNRDFNQPQHF.

CDR3 loop: CASSLDGGSKQYF. Written as DNA, the CDR3 is TGTGCCAGCAGCTTAGATGGCGGGAGTAAGCAGTATTTT. The V and J genes are TRBV7-2 and TRBJ2-3, with 7 bases that match TRBD2. V was clipped by 1 base and J by 11 bases; unmatched bases: 6. The CDR3 length is 13 residues. Germline V gene data show CDR1 as SGHTA and CDR2 as FQGNSA. Using reference TRBV7-2 and TRBJ2-3 for the parts outside the CDR3, the full variable domain is GAGVSQSPSNKVTEKGKDVELRCDPISGHTALYWYRQSLGQGLEFLIYFQGNSAPDKSGLPSDRFSAERTGGSVSTLTIQRTQQEDSAVYLCASSLDGGSKQYFGPGTRLTVL.

As regards this clone: The junction departs from germline at one end; a sequencing error may be responsible. V usage is TRBV25-1 and J usage is TRBJ1-1; D is undetermined. The germline gives CDR1 MGHDK, CDR2 SYGVNS. The length of the CDR3 is 14 residues. The CDR3 loop is CASSEYPLNAEAFF. The CDR3 bases are TGTGCCAGCAGTGAATATCCCCTGAACGCTGAAGCTTTCTTT.

This chain uses TRBV7-3 with TRBJ1-1; TRBD1 aligns across 7 bases. The CDR3 loop spans 14 amino acids. The V and J ends lost 5 bases and 6 bases, in that order; junction bases with no gene match: 9. CDR1 is SGHTA and CDR2 is FQGTGA in the germline V gene. The CDR3 reads CASSQDRAQSEAFF. For the CDR3, the DNA is TGTGCCAGCAGCCAAGACAGGGCTCAATCTGAAGCTTTCTTT.

The rearrangement links TRBV11-2 to TRBJ1-4; D not resolved. The CDR3 length is 14 residues. The V and J ends lost 5 bases and 0 bases respectively, with 7 bases between them. The germline V gene encodes CDR1 SGHAT and CDR2 FQNNGV. The CDR3, as DNA: TGTGCCAGCAGCAGGAGCCCAACTAATGAAAAACTGTTTTTT. It is translated as CASSRSPTNEKLFF.

This chain connects TRBV4-2 to TRBJ2-2; 7 bases match TRBD2. V was clipped by 6 bases and J by 4 bases; unmatched bases: 17. The CDR3 is made up of 18 amino acids. Germline values: CDR1 LGHNA, CDR2 YNFKEQ. Here the CDR3 reads CASSIARGGSLPTGELFF. Here the CDR3 DNA reads TGTGCCAGCAGTATCGCTCGGGGAGGGAGTCTACCCACCGGGGAGCTGTTTTTT.

The chain employs TRBV28 and TRBJ2-7; TRBD1 is a possible D gene (7 bases). V gave up 3 bases and J gave up 1 base, with 10 bases separating them. Per germline, CDR1 MDHEN and CDR2 SYDVKM. The CDR3 runs to 14 residues. CDR3 sequence reads: CASSLTGRSYEQYF. CDR3 nucleotides: TGTGCCAGCAGTTTGACAGGGAGGTCCTACGAGCAGTACTTC.

The rearrangement uses TRBV6-5 and TRBJ1-1, with D perhaps TRBD1 (5 bases). Germline values: CDR1 MNHEY, CDR2 SVGAGI. The CDR3 is 14 amino acids. Trimming shortened V by 4 bases and J by 7 bases, and 16 bases separated the two germline ends. The CDR3 bases are TGTGCCAGCAGTTCCAACCCACAGGTCCTTGAAGCTTTCTTT. Protein: CASSSNPQVLEAFF.

Only a few counts were recorded for this clone. The V gene is TRBV5-1, the J gene TRBJ1-2; possibly TRBD1 for D (5 bases). CDR1 and CDR2 from the germline V gene are SGHRS and YFSETQ. This CDR3 region has 13 residues. The germline V and J ends were trimmed by 1 base and 8 bases, with 12 bases remaining between them. The CDR3 sequence: CASSLQGSRGYTF. Written as DNA, the CDR3 is TGCGCCAGCAGCTTGCAGGGAAGTAGGGGCTACACCTTC.